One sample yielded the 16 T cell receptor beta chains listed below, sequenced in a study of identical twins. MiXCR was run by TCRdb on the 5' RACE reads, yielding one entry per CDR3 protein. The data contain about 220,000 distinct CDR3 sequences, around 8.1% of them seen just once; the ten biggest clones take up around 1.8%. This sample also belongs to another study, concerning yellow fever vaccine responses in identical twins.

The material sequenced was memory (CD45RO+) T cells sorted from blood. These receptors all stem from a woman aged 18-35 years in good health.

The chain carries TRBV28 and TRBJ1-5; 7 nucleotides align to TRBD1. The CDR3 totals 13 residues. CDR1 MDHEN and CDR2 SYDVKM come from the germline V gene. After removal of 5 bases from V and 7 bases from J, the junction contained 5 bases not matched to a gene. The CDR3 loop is CASSHPRGQPQHF. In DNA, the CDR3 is TGTGCCAGCAGTCATCCCAGGGGGCAGCCCCAGCATTTT.

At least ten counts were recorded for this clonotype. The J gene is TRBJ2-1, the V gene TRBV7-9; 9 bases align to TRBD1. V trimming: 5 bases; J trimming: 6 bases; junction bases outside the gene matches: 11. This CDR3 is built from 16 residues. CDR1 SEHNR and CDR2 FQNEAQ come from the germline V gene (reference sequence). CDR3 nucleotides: TGTGCCAGCAGCAGGCGGACAGGGGAAGGGGGCAATGAGCAGTTCTTC. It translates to CASSRRTGEGGNEQFF.

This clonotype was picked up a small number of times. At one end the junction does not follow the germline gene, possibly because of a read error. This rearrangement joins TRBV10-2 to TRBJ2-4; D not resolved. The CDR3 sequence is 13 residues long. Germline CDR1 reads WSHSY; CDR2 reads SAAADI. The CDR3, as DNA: TGCGCCAGCAGTGAGATTTCTGGCACTAACATTAACTTC. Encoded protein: CASSEISGTNINF.

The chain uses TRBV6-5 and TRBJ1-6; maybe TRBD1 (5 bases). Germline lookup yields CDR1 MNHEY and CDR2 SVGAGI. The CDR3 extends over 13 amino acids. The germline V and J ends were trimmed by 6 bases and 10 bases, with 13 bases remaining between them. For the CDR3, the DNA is TGTGCCAGCAGCTTACCAGGGACGTCACCCCTCCACTTT. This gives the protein CASSLPGTSPLHF.

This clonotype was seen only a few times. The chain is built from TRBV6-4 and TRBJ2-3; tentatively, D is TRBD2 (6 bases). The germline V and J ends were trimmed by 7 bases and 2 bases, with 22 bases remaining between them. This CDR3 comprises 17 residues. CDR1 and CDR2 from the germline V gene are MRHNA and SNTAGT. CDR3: CASKKSSGTYSTDTQYF. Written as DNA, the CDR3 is TGTGCCAGCAAAAAATCGAGTGGGACTTATTCCACAGATACGCAGTATTTT.

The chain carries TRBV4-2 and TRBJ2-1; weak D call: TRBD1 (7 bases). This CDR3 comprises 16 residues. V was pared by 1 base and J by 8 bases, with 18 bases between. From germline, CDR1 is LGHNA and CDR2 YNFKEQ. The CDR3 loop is CASSQAGRTGGDEQFF. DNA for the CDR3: TGTGCCAGCAGCCAAGCTGGGAGGACAGGCGGCGATGAGCAGTTCTTC.

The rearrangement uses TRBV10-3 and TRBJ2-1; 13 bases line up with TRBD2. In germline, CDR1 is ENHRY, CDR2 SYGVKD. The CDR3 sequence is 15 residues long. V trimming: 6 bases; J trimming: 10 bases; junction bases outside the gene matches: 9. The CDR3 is CAISQTSGGTGEQFF. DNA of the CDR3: TGTGCCATCAGCCAGACTAGCGGGGGGACGGGGGAGCAGTTCTTC.

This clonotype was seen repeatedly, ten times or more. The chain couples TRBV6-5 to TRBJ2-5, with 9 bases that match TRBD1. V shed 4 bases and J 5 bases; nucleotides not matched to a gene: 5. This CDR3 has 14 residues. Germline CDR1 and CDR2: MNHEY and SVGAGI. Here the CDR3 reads CASSWGQGEETQYF. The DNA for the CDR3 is TGTGCCAGCAGTTGGGGACAGGGTGAGGAGACCCAGTACTTC.

The CDR3 sequence is CASSFWTGGEGREKLFF. Here the CDR3 DNA reads TGTGCCAGCAGTTTTTGGACAGGGGGCGAGGGCCGCGAAAAACTGTTTTTT. This chain uses TRBV27 with TRBJ1-4, with 11 bases fitting TRBD1. CDR1 and CDR2 from the germline V gene are MNHEY and SMNVEV (reference sequence). The V and J ends lost 3 bases and 8 bases, in that order; junction bases with no gene match: 11. The CDR3 contains 17 residues.

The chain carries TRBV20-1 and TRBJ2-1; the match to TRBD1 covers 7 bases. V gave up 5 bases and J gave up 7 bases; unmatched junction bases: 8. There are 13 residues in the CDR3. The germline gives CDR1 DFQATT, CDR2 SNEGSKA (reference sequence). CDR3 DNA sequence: TGCAGTGCTCTTCAAGACAGGGTAAATGAGCAGTTCTTC. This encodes CSALQDRVNEQFF.

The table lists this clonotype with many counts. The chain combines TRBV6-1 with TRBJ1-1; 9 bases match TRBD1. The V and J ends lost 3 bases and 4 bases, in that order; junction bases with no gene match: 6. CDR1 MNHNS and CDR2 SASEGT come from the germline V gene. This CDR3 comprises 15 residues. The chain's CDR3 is CASSDTGGRGTEAFF. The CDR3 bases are TGTGCCAGCAGTGATACAGGGGGCAGAGGCACTGAAGCTTTCTTT.

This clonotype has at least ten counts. The CDR3 bases are TGTGCCAGCAGCCACAGGGGCTTGGATCAGCCCCAGCATTTT. It translates to CASSHRGLDQPQHF. V usage is TRBV5-5 and J usage is TRBJ1-5; TRBD1 matches at 7 bases. Germline V CDR1 and CDR2: SGHKS, YYEKEE (reference sequence). The CDR3 is 14 amino acids. The ends lost 4 bases at V and 5 bases at J; junction bases unmatched: 6.

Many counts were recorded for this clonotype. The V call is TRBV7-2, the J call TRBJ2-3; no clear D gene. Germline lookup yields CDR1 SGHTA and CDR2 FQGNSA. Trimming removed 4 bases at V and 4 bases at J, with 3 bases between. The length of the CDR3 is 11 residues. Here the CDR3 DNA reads TGTGCCAGCAGCTACGCAGATACGCAGTATTTT. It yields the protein CASSYADTQYF. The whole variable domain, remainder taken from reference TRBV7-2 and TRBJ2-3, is GAGVSQSPSNKVTEKGKDVELRCDPISGHTALYWYRQSLGQGLEFLIYFQGNSAPDKSGLPSDRFSAERTGGSVSTLTIQRTQQEDSAVYLCASSYADTQYFGPGTRLTVL.

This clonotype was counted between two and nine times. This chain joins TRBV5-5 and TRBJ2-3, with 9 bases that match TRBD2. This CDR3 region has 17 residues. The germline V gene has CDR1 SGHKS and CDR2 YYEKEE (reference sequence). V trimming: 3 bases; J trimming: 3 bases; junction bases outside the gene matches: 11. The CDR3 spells CASSSPRREGQTDTQYF. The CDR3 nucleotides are TGTGCCAGCAGCTCTCCCCGGCGGGAGGGCCAAACAGATACGCAGTATTTT.

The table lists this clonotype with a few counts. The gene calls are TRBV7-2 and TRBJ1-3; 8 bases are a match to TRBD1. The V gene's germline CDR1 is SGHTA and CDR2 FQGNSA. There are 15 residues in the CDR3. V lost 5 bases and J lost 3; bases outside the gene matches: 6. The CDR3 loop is CASSEDREYGNTIYF. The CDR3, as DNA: TGTGCCAGCAGCGAGGACAGGGAATATGGAAACACCATATATTTT.

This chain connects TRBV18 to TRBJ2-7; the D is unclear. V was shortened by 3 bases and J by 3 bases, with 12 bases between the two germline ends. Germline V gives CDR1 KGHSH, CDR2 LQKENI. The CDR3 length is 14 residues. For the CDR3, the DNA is TGTGCCAGCTCACCTATTGCAGTTAGCTACGAGCAGTACTTC. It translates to CASSPIAVSYEQYF.